What follows describes a single TCR beta chain. What it binds is unknown. Each CDR3 protein gets one entry after TCRdb re-called the 5' RACE reads with MiXCR. The sample records about 450,000 distinct CDR3 sequences, roughly a quarter being singletons. This specimen comes from a study of CD8 T cells in ankylosing spondylitis. Points from the study as a whole: For ankylosing spondylitis blood, a TCR beta motif of about 8 highly homologous variants appeared characteristic.

Sequencing used blood, either unsorted or a sorted T cell fraction (not recorded which). This sequence was found in a male donor with ankylosing spondylitis.

The CDR3 coding sequence is TGCAGCGTTGAAGGGGTGAAGGAGACAGGGGAAATGGTAGGGCAGTTCTTC. Protein: CSVEGVKETGEMVGQFF. This sequence joins TRBV29-1 and TRBJ2-1; 8 bases align to TRBD1. Germline lookup yields CDR1 SQVTM and CDR2 ANQGSEA. CDR3 length: 17 residues. The trim removed 1 base at V and 12 bases at J, leaving 20 bases unmatched.